The 3 T cell receptor beta chains listed next were all sequenced from one sample in a study of cytotoxic CD8 clonotypes in ibrutinib-treated CLL. Assay: immunoSEQ multiplex PCR; the TCRdb copy retains only in-frame clones and omits some. Among 100,000 to 150,000 clones listed, 80% to 90% were seen once. The material sequenced was PBMCs, taken after 24 months of ibrutinib treatment. All receptors derive from a human donor with chronic lymphocytic leukemia.

This clone was picked up one time. The rearrangement joins TRBV28 to TRBJ2-5, with 11 bases matching TRBD2. Losses at the gene ends were 5 bases for V and 4 bases for J; bases not matched to a gene: 6. Germline CDR1 MDHEN, CDR2 SYDVKM. This CDR3 has 15 amino acids. CDR3 sequence reads: CASSRAGTSGETQYF. CDR3 DNA sequence: TGTGCCAGCAGTCGCGCTGGGACTAGCGGAGAGACCCAGTACTTC. Using reference TRBV28 and TRBJ2-5 for the parts outside the CDR3, the full variable domain is DVKVTQSSRYLVKRTGEKVFLECVQDMDHENMFWYRQDPGLGLRLIYFSYDVKMKEKGDIPEGYSVSREKKERFSLILESASTNQTSMYLCASSRAGTSGETQYFGPGTRLLVL.

V is TRBV6-5 and J is TRBJ2-7; unclear D gene. The CDR3 runs to 12 residues. V lost 7 bases and J lost 7, with 14 bases in between. CDR1 MNHEY and CDR2 SVGAGI come from the germline V gene. CDR3 bases: TGTGCCAGCACACGGCGATCTGGGGAGCAGTACTTC. Its protein is CASTRRSGEQYF.

This sequence joins TRBV5-6 and TRBJ2-5; 9 positions agree with TRBD1. The length of the CDR3 is 15 residues. Germline V lookup: CDR1 SGHDT, CDR2 YYEEEE. Losses at the gene ends were 4 bases for V and 6 bases for J; bases not matched to a gene: 10. The CDR3 DNA sequence: TGTGCCAGCAGCCCGACTCGGACAGGGGTGAAGACCCAGTACTTC. It specifies CASSPTRTGVKTQYF. Combining the CDR3 with reference TRBV5-6 and TRBJ2-5 gives the whole variable domain DAGVTQSPTHLIKTRGQQVTLRCSPKSGHDTVSWYQQALGQGPQFIFQYYEEEERQRGNFPDRFSGHQFPNYSSELNVNALLLGDSALYLCASSPTRTGVKTQYFGPGTRLLVL.